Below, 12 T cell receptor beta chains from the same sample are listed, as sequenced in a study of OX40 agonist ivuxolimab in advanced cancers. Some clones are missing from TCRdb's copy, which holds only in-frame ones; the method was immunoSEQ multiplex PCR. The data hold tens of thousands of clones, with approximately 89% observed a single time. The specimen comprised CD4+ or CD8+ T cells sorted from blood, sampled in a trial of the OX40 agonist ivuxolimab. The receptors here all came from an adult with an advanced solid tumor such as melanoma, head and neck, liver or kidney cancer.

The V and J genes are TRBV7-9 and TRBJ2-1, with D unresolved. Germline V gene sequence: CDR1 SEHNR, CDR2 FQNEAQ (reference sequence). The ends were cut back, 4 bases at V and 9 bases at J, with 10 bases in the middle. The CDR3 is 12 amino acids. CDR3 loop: CASSSIRLEQFF. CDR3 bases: TGTGCCAGCAGCTCGATTAGGCTTGAGCAGTTCTTC. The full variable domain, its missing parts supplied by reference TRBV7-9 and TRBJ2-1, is DTGVSQNPRHKITKRGQNVTFRCDPISEHNRLYWYRQTLGQGPEFLTYFQNEAQLEKSRLLSDRFSAERPKGSFSTLEIQRTEQGDSAMYLCASSSIRLEQFFGPGTRLTVL.

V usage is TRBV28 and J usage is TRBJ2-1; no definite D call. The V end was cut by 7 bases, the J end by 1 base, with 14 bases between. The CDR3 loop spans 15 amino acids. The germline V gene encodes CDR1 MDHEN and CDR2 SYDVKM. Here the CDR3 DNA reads TGTGCCAGCACCCCCTTAACTTCTTCCTACAATGAGCAGTTCTTC. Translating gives CASTPLTSSYNEQFF. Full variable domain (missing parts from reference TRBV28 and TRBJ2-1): DVKVTQSSRYLVKRTGEKVFLECVQDMDHENMFWYRQDPGLGLRLIYFSYDVKMKEKGDIPEGYSVSREKKERFSLILESASTNQTSMYLCASTPLTSSYNEQFFGPGTRLTVL.

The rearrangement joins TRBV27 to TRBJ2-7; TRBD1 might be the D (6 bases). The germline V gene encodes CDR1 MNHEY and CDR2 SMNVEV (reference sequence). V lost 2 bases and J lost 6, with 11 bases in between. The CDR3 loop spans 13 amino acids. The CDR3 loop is CASSLQDRAEQYF. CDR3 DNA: TGTGCCAGCAGTTTACAGGACAGAGCCGAGCAGTACTTC.

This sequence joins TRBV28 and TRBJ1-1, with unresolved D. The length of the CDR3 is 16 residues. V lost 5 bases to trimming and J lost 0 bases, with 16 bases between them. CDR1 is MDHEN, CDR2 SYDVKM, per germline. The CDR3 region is CASSQDPEGMNTEAFF. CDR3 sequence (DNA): TGTGCCAGCAGTCAAGACCCGGAAGGAATGAACACTGAAGCTTTCTTT.

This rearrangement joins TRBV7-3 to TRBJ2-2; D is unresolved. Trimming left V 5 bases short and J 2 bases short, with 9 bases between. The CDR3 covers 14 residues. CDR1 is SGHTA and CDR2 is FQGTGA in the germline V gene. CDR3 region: CASSVLGNTGELFF. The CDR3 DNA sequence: TGTGCCAGCAGCGTGCTAGGAAACACCGGGGAGCTGTTTTTT.

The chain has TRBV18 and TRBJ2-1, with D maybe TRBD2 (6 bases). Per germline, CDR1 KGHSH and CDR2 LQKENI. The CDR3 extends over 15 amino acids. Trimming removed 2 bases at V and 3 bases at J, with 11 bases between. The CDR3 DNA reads TGTGCCAGCTCACCAGTCGGGGACTTCTACAATGAGCAGTTCTTC. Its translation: CASSPVGDFYNEQFF.

CDR3 in amino acids: CASRMRGYNEQFF. CDR3 nucleotides: TGTGCCAGTCGTATGAGGGGCTACAATGAGCAGTTCTTC. This chain joins TRBV11-3 and TRBJ2-1; possibly TRBD1 or TRBD2 for D (5 bases each). V was cut by 9 bases and J by 3 bases, with 12 bases left in between. Looked up from germline, CDR1 is SGHNT and CDR2 is YENEEA. The CDR3 is made up of 13 amino acids.

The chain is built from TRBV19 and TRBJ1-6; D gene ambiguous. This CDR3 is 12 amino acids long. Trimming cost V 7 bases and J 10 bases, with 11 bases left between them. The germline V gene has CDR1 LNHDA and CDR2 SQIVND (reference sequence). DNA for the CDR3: TGTGCCAGTAACGTCCTGGGATCACCCCTCCACTTT. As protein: CASNVLGSPLHF.

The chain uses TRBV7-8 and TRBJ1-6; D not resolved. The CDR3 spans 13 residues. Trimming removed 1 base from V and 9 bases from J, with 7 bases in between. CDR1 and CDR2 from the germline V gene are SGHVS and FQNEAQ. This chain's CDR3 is CASSLDLGSPLHF. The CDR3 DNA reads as TGTGCCAGCAGCTTAGATCTGGGTTCACCCCTCCACTTT.

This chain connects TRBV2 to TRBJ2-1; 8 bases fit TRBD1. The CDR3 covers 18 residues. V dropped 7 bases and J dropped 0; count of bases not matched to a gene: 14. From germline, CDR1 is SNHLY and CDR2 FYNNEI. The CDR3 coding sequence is TGTGCCAGCACAGGAACAGGGGGACTTTTGTTCTCCTACAATGAGCAGTTCTTC. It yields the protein CASTGTGGLLFSYNEQFF.

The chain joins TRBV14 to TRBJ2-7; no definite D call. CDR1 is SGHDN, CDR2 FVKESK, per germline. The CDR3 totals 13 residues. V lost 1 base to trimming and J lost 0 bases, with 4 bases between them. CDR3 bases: TGTGCCAGCAGCCAAGGGACCTCCTACGAGCAGTACTTC. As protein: CASSQGTSYEQYF. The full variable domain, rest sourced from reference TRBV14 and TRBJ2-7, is EAGVTQFPSHSVIEKGQTVTLRCDPISGHDNLYWYRRVMGKEIKFLLHFVKESKQDESGMPNNRFLAERTGGTYSTLKVQPAELEDSGVYFCASSQGTSYEQYFGPGTRLTVT.

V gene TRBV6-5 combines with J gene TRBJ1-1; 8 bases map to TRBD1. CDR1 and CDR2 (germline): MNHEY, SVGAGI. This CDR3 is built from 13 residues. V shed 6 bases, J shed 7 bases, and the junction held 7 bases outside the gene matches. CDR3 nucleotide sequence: TGTGCCAGCAGCCCCCGGACAGGGAATGAAGCTTTCTTT. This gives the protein CASSPRTGNEAFF.